The 29 T cell receptor beta chains below come from one sample, sequenced in a study of shared T cell receptors in the human thymus. The data were produced by immunoSEQ multiplex PCR, yet TCRdb's version contains in-frame clones alone and is incomplete. The sample records some 760,000 clones, approximately 85% being singletons. These same data were also listed under a study on human thymus T cells.

Source material: thymocytes. These receptor sequences come from a girl under three years old with a congenital heart defect.

The chain employs TRBV7-6 and TRBJ2-7; the match to TRBD2 covers 8 bases. The CDR3 is 17 residues long. The V segment lost 0 bases and the J segment 1 base; nucleotides outside the gene matches: 8. CDR1 and CDR2 from the germline V gene are SGHVS and FNYEAQ. Here the CDR3 reads CASSLAPPGLESYEQYF. CDR3 sequence (DNA): TGTGCCAGCAGCTTAGCGCCTCCGGGACTAGAATCCTACGAGCAGTACTTC.

The J gene is TRBJ1-4, the V gene TRBV29-1; no clear D. The CDR3 extends over 14 amino acids. Deletions cut 6 bases from V and 2 bases from J, with 13 bases between. CDR1 and CDR2 from the germline V gene are SQVTM and ANQGSEA. CDR3 DNA sequence: TGCAGCGTGGACTCCGCGGGCACTAATGAAAAACTGTTTTTT. Protein: CSVDSAGTNEKLFF. Together with reference TRBV29-1 and TRBJ1-4, the CDR3 gives the full variable domain: SAVISQKPSRDICQRGTSLTIQCQVDSQVTMMFWYRQQPGQSLTLIATANQGSEATYESGFVIDKFPISRPNLTFSTLTVSNMSPEDSSIYLCSVDSAGTNEKLFFGSGTQLSVL.

This chain joins TRBV7-7 and TRBJ1-2; possibly TRBD1 for D (5 bases). The germline CDR1 and CDR2 sequences are SSHAT and FNYEAQ (reference sequence). This CDR3 region has 12 residues. V was shortened by 9 bases and J by 1 base, with 9 bases between the two germline ends. DNA for the CDR3: TGTGCCAGACTACAGGATAACTATGGCTACACCTTC. This codes for CARLQDNYGYTF. The full variable domain, its missing parts supplied by reference TRBV7-7 and TRBJ1-2, is GAGVSQSPRYKVTKRGQDVTLRCDPISSHATLYWYQQALGQGPEFLTYFNYEAQPDKSGLPSDRFSAERPEGSISTLTIQRTEQRDSAMYRCARLQDNYGYTFGSGTRLTVV.

The chain recombines TRBV28 with TRBJ2-3; D possibly corresponds to TRBD1 (6 bases). Trimming removed 5 bases from V and 6 bases from J, with 12 bases in between. The germline gives CDR1 MDHEN, CDR2 SYDVKM. This CDR3 is built from 13 residues. CDR3 in amino acids: CASSHRVYDTQYF. The DNA of the CDR3 is TGTGCCAGCAGTCACAGGGTCTACGATACGCAGTATTTT.

The rearrangement uses TRBV4-3 and TRBJ2-1; D is uncertain. The CDR3 runs to 15 residues. Looked up from germline, CDR1 is LGHNA and CDR2 is YSLEER. The V and J ends lost 1 base and 5 bases respectively, with 12 bases between them. CDR3 residues: CASSQAIVVHNEQFF. The CDR3 region has the DNA TGCGCCAGCAGCCAAGCGATAGTGGTCCACAATGAGCAGTTCTTC.

This chain connects TRBV5-1 to TRBJ2-1; 16 nucleotides line up with TRBD2. The junction had 1 base not matched to a gene; V was cut back by 2 bases and J by 2 bases. The CDR3 sequence is 17 residues long. Germline CDR1 is SGHRS and CDR2 is YFSETQ. The CDR3 is CASSLGTSGGAYNEQFF. The CDR3 bases are TGCGCCAGCAGCTTAGGGACTAGCGGGGGGGCCTACAATGAGCAGTTCTTC.

The chain is built from TRBV28 and TRBJ1-2, with TRBD1 as a possible D gene (6 bases). CDR3 size: 10 residues. Trimming left V 10 bases short and J 8 bases short, with 11 bases between. The germline gives CDR1 MDHEN, CDR2 SYDVKM. The CDR3 DNA reads TGTGCCATCAAGGGGGACGGCTACACCTTC. This translates into CAIKGDGYTF.

The CDR3 DNA reads TGTGCCAGCAGCCCCCTGTGGAGGGGACACACTGAAGCTTTCTTT. It is translated as CASSPLWRGHTEAFF. The chain carries TRBV7-2 and TRBJ1-1, with D tentatively TRBD1 (5 bases). The CDR3 consists of 15 residues. Germline lookup yields CDR1 SGHTA and CDR2 FQGNSA. V shed 5 bases and J shed 3 bases, with 16 bases lying between them. Variable domain in full (rest from reference TRBV7-2 and TRBJ1-1): GAGVSQSPSNKVTEKGKDVELRCDPISGHTALYWYRQSLGQGLEFLIYFQGNSAPDKSGLPSDRFSAERTGGSVSTLTIQRTQQEDSAVYLCASSPLWRGHTEAFFGQGTRLTVV.

The rearrangement links TRBV7-2 to TRBJ2-5; 7 bases agree with TRBD2. This CDR3 has 19 amino acids. The V gene's germline CDR1 is SGHTA and CDR2 FQGNSA. After removal of 6 bases from V and 0 bases from J, the junction contained 19 bases not matched to a gene. CDR3 nucleotide sequence: TGTGCCAGCAGTCTGGGTAGCGCGGGGGTACCCCCGTACCAAGAGACCCAGTACTTC. The encoded protein is CASSLGSAGVPPYQETQYF.

There are a few counts of this clone. The V call is TRBV11-2, the J call TRBJ2-5; D is unclear. The CDR3 is 16 amino acids. The germline V gene encodes CDR1 SGHAT and CDR2 FQNNGV. V dropped 1 base and J dropped 2 bases, with 14 bases sitting between them. CDR3 sequence: CASSLATASRQETQYF. CDR3 sequence (DNA): TGTGCCAGCAGCTTAGCGACGGCTAGTCGGCAAGAGACCCAGTACTTC.

Turning to this clone: One end of the junction is discordant with germline, which a read error may explain. The genes are TRBV4-3 and TRBJ1-5; tentative D call: TRBD1 (6 bases). Germline V gives CDR1 LGHNA, CDR2 YSLEER. This CDR3 is built from 15 residues. The CDR3 nucleotides read TGCGCCGGCAGCCAAGATTGGGGGCGCAATCAGCCCCAGCATTTT. Translation: CAGSQDWGRNQPQHF.

This clone was seen a handful of times. This chain uses TRBV6-5 with TRBJ2-7, with 9 bases matching TRBD1. The V segment lost 5 bases and the J segment 3 bases; nucleotides outside the gene matches: 5. The CDR3 loop spans 14 amino acids. CDR1 MNHEY and CDR2 SVGAGI come from the germline V gene. The CDR3 DNA sequence: TGTGCCAGCAGTCCCGGGACAGGGCTCTACGAGCAGTACTTC. Its protein is CASSPGTGLYEQYF.

The V call is TRBV7-6, the J call TRBJ1-2, with TRBD1 matching over 10 bases. The CDR3 totals 14 residues. Germline V gene lookup returns CDR1 SGHVS and CDR2 FNYEAQ. The ends lost 3 bases at V and 4 bases at J; junction bases unmatched: 2. The CDR3 sequence: CASSLGQGIYGYTF. The CDR3 DNA sequence: TGTGCCAGCAGCTTGGGACAGGGGATCTATGGCTACACCTTC.

The chain couples TRBV19 to TRBJ1-5, with D unresolved. There are 14 residues in the CDR3. V dropped 6 bases and J dropped 4 bases, with 13 bases sitting between them. Per the germline V gene, CDR1 is LNHDA and CDR2 is SQIVND (reference sequence). CDR3 DNA: TGTGCCAGTAGCCCAACACCTTATAATCAGCCCCAGCATTTT. Translating it yields CASSPTPYNQPQHF.

The CDR3 spells CASIPDRSSYNSPLHF. As DNA, the CDR3 is TGTGCCAGCATCCCGGACAGGAGCTCCTATAATTCACCCCTCCACTTT. This rearrangement joins TRBV28 to TRBJ1-6; 7 nucleotides agree with TRBD1. With V trimmed by 7 bases and J by 0 bases, 6 bases remained unmatched. The CDR3 contains 16 residues. From germline, CDR1 is MDHEN and CDR2 SYDVKM.

This clone was found once. CDR3 coding DNA: TGTGCCAGCAGAAAGACATGGGAGGCAGATACGCAGTATTTT. Encoded protein: CASRKTWEADTQYF. The gene calls are TRBV6-1 and TRBJ2-3, with a tentative D call TRBD2 (6 bases). The CDR3 totals 14 residues. Germline values: CDR1 MNHNS, CDR2 SASEGT. Between the trimmed V and J ends, which lost 6 bases and 4 bases, there was a span of 14 bases.

Details on this clone: This CDR3 is also generated by other DNA sequences in the sample. V gene TRBV5-4 combines with J gene TRBJ2-5; 8 nucleotides line up with TRBD2. The V gene's germline CDR1 is SGHNT and CDR2 YYREEE (reference sequence). The CDR3 is made up of 14 amino acids. V shed 0 bases, J shed 4 bases, and the junction held 2 bases outside the gene matches. The CDR3 region has the DNA TGTGCCAGCAGCTTGGGCGGGGGGAGAGAGACCCAGTACTTC. Translating gives CASSLGGGRETQYF.

The chain links TRBV4-3 to TRBJ1-3; 9 bases match TRBD1. Unmatched junction bases numbered 10, after V lost 3 bases and J lost 10 bases. In germline, CDR1 is LGHNA, CDR2 YSLEER. The CDR3 is made up of 15 amino acids. For the CDR3, the DNA is TGCGCCAGCAGCCAGCCGGGACAGGGTATAATAACCATATATTTT. Amino acids: CASSQPGQGIITIYF.

This chain uses TRBV28 with TRBJ1-3; TRBD1 aligns across 9 bases. Unmatched junction bases numbered 5, after V lost 8 bases and J lost 0 bases. There are 15 residues in the CDR3. Germline CDR1 reads MDHEN; CDR2 reads SYDVKM. The CDR3 loop is CASVGQGNSGNTIYF. DNA for the CDR3: TGTGCCAGCGTAGGACAGGGGAACTCTGGAAACACCATATATTTT.

The rearrangement uses TRBV5-4 and TRBJ2-7; 7 bases are a match to TRBD2. Unmatched junction bases numbered 3, after V lost 0 bases and J lost 0 bases. CDR3 length: 15 amino acids. CDR1 and CDR2 from the germline V gene are SGHNT and YYREEE (reference sequence). CDR3 sequence: CASSLGRGSSYEQYF. The CDR3, as DNA: TGTGCCAGCAGCTTGGGGCGGGGGAGCTCCTACGAGCAGTACTTC.

The V call is TRBV5-6, the J call TRBJ2-3, with a possible D match to TRBD2 (5 bases). The germline V gene encodes CDR1 SGHDT and CDR2 YYEEEE. V lost 4 bases, J lost 8 bases, and 14 bases lay in between. This CDR3 region has 13 residues. The CDR3 here is CASSRSTRGTQYF. The CDR3 DNA reads TGTGCCAGCAGCCGAAGCACCCGGGGTACGCAGTATTTT.

This clone was seen once. Different DNA sequences within this sample yield the same CDR3. The chain combines TRBV9 with TRBJ2-7; maybe TRBD2 (5 bases). The CDR3 is 12 residues long. Germline CDR1 SGDLS, CDR2 YYNGEE. Trimming cost V 2 bases and J 6 bases, with 9 bases left between them. CDR3 sequence: CASSVPGGEQYF. As DNA, the CDR3 is TGTGCCAGCAGCGTCCCAGGAGGCGAGCAGTACTTC.

J is TRBJ2-2 and V is TRBV5-1, with 12 bases lining up with TRBD2. The V segment lost 3 bases and the J segment 3 bases; nucleotides outside the gene matches: 3. The CDR3 length is 16 residues. CDR1 SGHRS and CDR2 YFSETQ come from the germline V gene. Here the CDR3 DNA reads TGCGCCAGCAGCTCACTAGCGGGGGGATACACCGGGGAGCTGTTTTTT. Translation: CASSSLAGGYTGELFF.

This clone has a single count. CDR3 amino acids: CASSAGTGSEAFF. CDR3 DNA: TGTGCCAGCAGCGCCGGGACAGGGAGTGAAGCTTTCTTT. The gene calls are TRBV7-3 and TRBJ1-1; 9 nucleotides line up with TRBD1. The CDR3 length is 13 residues. CDR1 SGHTA and CDR2 FQGTGA come from the germline V gene. The ends lost 5 bases at V and 7 bases at J; junction bases unmatched: 5.

The chain has TRBV18 and TRBJ2-4; 8 nucleotides agree with TRBD1. V was clipped by 4 bases and J by 0 bases; unmatched bases: 8. The CDR3 runs 17 residues. CDR1 and CDR2 from the germline V gene are KGHSH and LQKENI. CDR3 sequence: CASSRPGQGLAKNIQYF. For the CDR3, the DNA is TGTGCCAGCTCACGGCCCGGACAGGGCTTAGCCAAAAACATTCAGTACTTC.

The rearrangement joins TRBV30 to TRBJ2-1; 8 bases are shared with TRBD1. V lost 2 bases, J lost 3 bases, and 6 bases stayed unmatched. This CDR3 is 15 amino acids long. The V gene's germline CDR1 is GTSNPN and CDR2 SVGIG (reference sequence). The DNA of the CDR3 is TGTGCCTGGAGTCCTTGGACAGGGCACTACAATGAGCAGTTCTTC. It specifies CAWSPWTGHYNEQFF. The full variable domain, with the rest looked up from reference TRBV30 and TRBJ2-1, is SQTIHQWPATLVQPVGSPLSLECTVEGTSNPNLYWYRQAAGRGLQLLFYSVGIGQISSEVPQNLSASRPQDRQFILSSKKLLLSDSGFYLCAWSPWTGHYNEQFFGPGTRLTVL.

Concerning this clone: Other DNA sequences within the sample encode an identical CDR3. The chain recombines TRBV9 with TRBJ1-1; 8 positions agree with TRBD1. V shed 3 bases and J 0 bases; nucleotides not matched to a gene: 4. In germline, CDR1 is SGDLS, CDR2 YYNGEE. The CDR3 has 15 residues. The chain's CDR3 is CASSAGQGMNTEAFF. The CDR3 coding sequence is TGTGCCAGCAGCGCCGGACAGGGAATGAACACTGAAGCTTTCTTT. The full variable domain, with the rest looked up from reference TRBV9 and TRBJ1-1, is DSGVTQTPKHLITATGQRVTLRCSPRSGDLSVYWYQQSLDQGLQFLIQYYNGEERAKGNILERFSAQQFPDLHSELNLSSLELGDSALYFCASSAGQGMNTEAFFGQGTRLTVV.

This sequence joins TRBV4-1 and TRBJ1-5, with D unclear. Trimming left V 0 bases short and J 3 bases short, with 12 bases between. Germline V CDR1 and CDR2: MGHRA, YSYEKL. The CDR3 extends over 16 amino acids. DNA for the CDR3: TGCGCCAGCAGCCAAGATTTCCGGAGCGACAATCAGCCCCAGCATTTT. Its protein product is CASSQDFRSDNQPQHF.

The rearrangement links TRBV4-1 to TRBJ1-6; 10 bases fit TRBD1. The CDR3 runs 15 residues. Per germline, CDR1 MGHRA and CDR2 YSYEKL. J lost 7 bases, V lost 0 bases, and 0 bases had no gene match. The CDR3 reads CASSQEGQGNSPLHF. The DNA of the CDR3 is TGCGCCAGCAGCCAAGAGGGACAGGGGAATTCACCCCTCCACTTT.